This note documents a single T cell receptor (beta chain) sequence. Clones were sequenced by immunoSEQ multiplex PCR, and TCRdb holds only the in-frame ones, with some missing. The sample has approximately 20,000 clones; around 84% are singletons. The record originates from a study of control samples from healthy donors and cancer patients. The V gene's germline CDR1 is WSHSY and CDR2 SAAADI. The CDR3 has 13 amino acids. V dropped 3 bases and J dropped 4 bases, with 9 bases sitting between them. This chain uses TRBV10-2 with TRBJ1-2; a weak D match, TRBD1 (5 bases). Sequences were obtained from PBMCs. This clonotype originated in a man in his sixties with colorectal cancer. As DNA, the CDR3 is TGCGCCAGCAGTGATGGGGGAGGCTATGGCTACACCTTC. This translates into CASSDGGGYGYTF.